These T cell receptor beta chains were read from a single sample in a study of cytomegalovirus exposure and HLA in healthy donors. The assay was immunoSEQ multiplex PCR, and TCRdb's table has in-frame clones only and misses some. Of 200,000 or so clones listed, approximately 80% are singletons. Sequencing was done on a sample of PBMCs. These receptors all come from a young man in good health and CMV-seropositive. Both conserved end residues are part of each CDR3. The order of the fields is D gene, clone size, V gene, J gene, CDR3 protein, CDR3 DNA. D genes are given only for firm matches. A row's size may be missing; if present it is once, few, many or a size class.

D gene: .
clone size: .
V gene: TRBV27
J gene: TRBJ1-1
CDR3 protein: CASSLGPGNSMNTEAFF
CDR3 DNA: TGTGCCAGCAGTTTAGGTCCGGGAAACTCCATGAACACTGAAGCTTTCTTT

D gene: .
clone size: .
V gene: TRBV5-6
J gene: TRBJ2-7
CDR3 protein: CASSLMQGLSNEQYF
CDR3 DNA: TGTGCCAGCAGCTTAATGCAGGGATTGTCCAACGAGCAGTACTTC

D gene: .
clone size: .
V gene: TRBV6-5
J gene: TRBJ2-7
CDR3 protein: CASSYYGGVQYF
CDR3 DNA: TGTGCCAGCAGTTACTACGGAGGGGTGCAGTACTTC

D gene: .
clone size: .
V gene: TRBV27
J gene: TRBJ2-7
CDR3 protein: CASSFGGRTYEQYF
CDR3 DNA: TGTGCCAGCAGTTTCGGGGGGCGAACCTACGAGCAGTACTTC

D gene: .
clone size: .
V gene: TRBV4-3
J gene: TRBJ2-3
CDR3 protein: CASSQETGYSTDTQYF
CDR3 DNA: TGCGCCAGCAGCCAAGAAACGGGGTATAGCACAGATACGCAGTATTTT

D gene: TRBD1
clone size: .
V gene: TRBV25-1
J gene: TRBJ1-2
CDR3 protein: CASSEGQGNYGYTF
CDR3 DNA: TGTGCCAGCAGTGAGGGACAGGGCAACTATGGCTACACCTTC

D gene: .
clone size: .
V gene: TRBV14
J gene: TRBJ1-1
CDR3 protein: CASSLSYRNTEAFF
CDR3 DNA: TGTGCCAGCAGCCTATCCTACAGGAACACTGAAGCTTTCTTT

D gene: TRBD2
clone size: .
V gene: TRBV30
J gene: TRBJ2-5
CDR3 protein: CAWTPGGVETQYF
CDR3 DNA: TGTGCCTGGACCCCCGGGGGGGTGGAGACCCAGTACTTC

D gene: TRBD1
clone size: .
V gene: TRBV28
J gene: TRBJ1-2
CDR3 protein: CASSPGTGGGYTF
CDR3 DNA: TGTGCCAGCAGTCCCGGGACAGGGGGCGGCTACACCTTC

D gene: TRBD2
clone size: .
V gene: TRBV5-4
J gene: TRBJ2-3
CDR3 protein: CASSLRGEDTQYF
CDR3 DNA: TGTGCCAGCAGCTTGCGGGGGGAAGATACGCAGTATTTT

D gene: .
clone size: .
V gene: TRBV5-6
J gene: TRBJ1-2
CDR3 protein: CASSSLDSTGGGYTF
CDR3 DNA: TGTGCCAGCAGCTCACTCGACAGCACGGGTGGGGGCTACACCTTC

D gene: TRBD1
clone size: few
V gene: TRBV5-6
J gene: TRBJ2-7
CDR3 protein: CASSFWDRGVEQYF
CDR3 DNA: TGTGCCAGCAGCTTTTGGGACAGGGGTGTGGAGCAGTACTTC

D gene: .
clone size: .
V gene: TRBV29-1
J gene: TRBJ2-7
CDR3 protein: CSVLQDAYEQYF
CDR3 DNA: TGCAGCGTTTTGCAGGATGCCTACGAGCAGTACTTC

D gene: TRBD1
clone size: .
V gene: TRBV5-6
J gene: TRBJ1-2
CDR3 protein: CASSALRGVDTF
CDR3 DNA: TGTGCCAGCAGCGCGCTCAGGGGGGTCGACACCTTC

D gene: TRBD1
clone size: .
V gene: TRBV29-1
J gene: TRBJ1-2
CDR3 protein: CSVYLGQPNDYGYTF
CDR3 DNA: TGCAGCGTATACCTGGGACAGCCTAACGATTATGGCTACACCTTC

D gene: TRBD1
clone size: .
V gene: TRBV6-6
J gene: TRBJ1-1
CDR3 protein: CASSYATGIGEAFF
CDR3 DNA: TGTGCCAGCAGTTACGCGACAGGGATCGGTGAAGCTTTCTTT

D gene: .
clone size: .
V gene: TRBV28
J gene: TRBJ2-1
CDR3 protein: CASSFPGSEQFF
CDR3 DNA: TGTGCCAGCAGTTTCCCCGGGAGCGAGCAGTTCTTC

D gene: .
clone size: .
V gene: TRBV5-1
J gene: TRBJ2-2
CDR3 protein: CASSLGLNTGELFF
CDR3 DNA: TGCGCCAGCAGCCTAGGACTTAACACCGGGGAGCTGTTTTTT

D gene: TRBD2
clone size: .
V gene: TRBV6-5
J gene: TRBJ2-2
CDR3 protein: CASRPGTRDTGELFF
CDR3 DNA: TGTGCCAGCAGACCCGGGACTAGGGACACCGGGGAGCTGTTTTTT